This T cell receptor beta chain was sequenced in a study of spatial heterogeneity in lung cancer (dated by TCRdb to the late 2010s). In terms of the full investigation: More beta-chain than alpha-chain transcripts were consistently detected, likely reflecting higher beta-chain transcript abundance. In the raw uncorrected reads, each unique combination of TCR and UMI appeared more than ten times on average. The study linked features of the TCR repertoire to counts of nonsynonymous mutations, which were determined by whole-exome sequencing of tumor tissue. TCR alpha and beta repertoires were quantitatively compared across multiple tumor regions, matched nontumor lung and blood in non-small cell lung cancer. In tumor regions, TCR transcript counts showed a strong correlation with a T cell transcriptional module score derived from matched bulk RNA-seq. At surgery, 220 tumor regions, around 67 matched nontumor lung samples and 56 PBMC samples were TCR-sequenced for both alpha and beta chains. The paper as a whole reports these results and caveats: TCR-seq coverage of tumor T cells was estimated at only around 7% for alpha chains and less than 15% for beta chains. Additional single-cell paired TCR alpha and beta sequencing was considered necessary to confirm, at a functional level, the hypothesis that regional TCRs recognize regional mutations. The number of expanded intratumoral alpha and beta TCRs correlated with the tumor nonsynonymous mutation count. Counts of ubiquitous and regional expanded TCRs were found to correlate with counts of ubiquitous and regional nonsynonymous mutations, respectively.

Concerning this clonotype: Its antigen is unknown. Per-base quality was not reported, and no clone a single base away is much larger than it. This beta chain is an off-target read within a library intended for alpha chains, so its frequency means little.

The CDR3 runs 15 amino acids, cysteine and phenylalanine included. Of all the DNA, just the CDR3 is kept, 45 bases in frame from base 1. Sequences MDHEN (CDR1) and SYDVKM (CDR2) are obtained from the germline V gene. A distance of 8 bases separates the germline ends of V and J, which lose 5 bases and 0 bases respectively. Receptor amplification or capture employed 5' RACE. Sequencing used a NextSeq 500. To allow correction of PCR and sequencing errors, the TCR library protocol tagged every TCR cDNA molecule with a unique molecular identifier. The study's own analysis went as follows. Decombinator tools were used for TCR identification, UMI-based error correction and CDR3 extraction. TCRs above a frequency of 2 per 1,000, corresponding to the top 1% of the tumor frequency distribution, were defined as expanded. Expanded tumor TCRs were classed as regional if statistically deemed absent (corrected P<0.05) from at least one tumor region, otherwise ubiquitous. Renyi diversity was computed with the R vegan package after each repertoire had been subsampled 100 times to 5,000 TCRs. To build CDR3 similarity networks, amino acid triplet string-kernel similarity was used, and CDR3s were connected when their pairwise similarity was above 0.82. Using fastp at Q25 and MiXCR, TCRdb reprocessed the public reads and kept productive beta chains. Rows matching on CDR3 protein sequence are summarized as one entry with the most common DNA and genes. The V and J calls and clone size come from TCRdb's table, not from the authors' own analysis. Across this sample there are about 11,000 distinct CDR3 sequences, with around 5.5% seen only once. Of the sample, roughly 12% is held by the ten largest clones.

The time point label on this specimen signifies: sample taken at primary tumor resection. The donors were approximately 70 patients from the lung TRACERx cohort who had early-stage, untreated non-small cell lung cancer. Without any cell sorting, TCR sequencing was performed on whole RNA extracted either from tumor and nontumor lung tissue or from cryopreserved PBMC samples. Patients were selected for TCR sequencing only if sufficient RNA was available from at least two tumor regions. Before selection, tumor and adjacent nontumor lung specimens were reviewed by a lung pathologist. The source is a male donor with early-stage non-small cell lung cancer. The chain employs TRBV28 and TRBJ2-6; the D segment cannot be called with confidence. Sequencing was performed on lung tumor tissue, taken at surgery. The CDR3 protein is CASSPDGSGANVLTF. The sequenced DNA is TGTGCCAGCAGTCCGGACGGCTCTGGGGCCAACGTCCTGACTTTC.